Listed here are 24 T cell receptor beta chains from one sample, sequenced in a study of graft-versus-host responses after intestinal transplantation. The protocol was immunoSEQ multiplex PCR, while the TCRdb copy is restricted to in-frame clones and leaves out a portion. This table holds over 9,000 clones, nearly 95% found once. Sequencing was performed on bone marrow, taken approximately 1.5 years after intestinal transplantation. The receptors derive from a human patient who received an intestinal transplant, so some T cells may come from the graft donor.

CDR3 amino acids: CAWTLTGTGFYEQYF. As DNA, the CDR3 is TGTGCCTGGACCCTAACCGGGACAGGGTTTTACGAGCAGTACTTC. This chain links TRBV30 with TRBJ2-7; 9 bases map to TRBD1. CDR1 is GTSNPN and CDR2 is SVGIG in the germline V gene (reference sequence). There are 15 residues in the CDR3. Losses at the gene ends were 4 bases for V and 4 bases for J; bases not matched to a gene: 11.

The chain is built from TRBV27 and TRBJ2-7; no firm D call. The V end lost 1 base, the J end lost 2 bases, and 6 bases lay between the germline ends. The CDR3 has 13 amino acids. Germline CDR1 reads MNHEY; CDR2 reads SMNVEV (reference sequence). The CDR3 DNA is TGTGCCAGCAGTTTATACCCCACCTACGAGCAGTACTTC. Translated, it gives CASSLYPTYEQYF.

The CDR3 DNA follows: TGTGCCAGCAGTTTAGGTTGGCGAAATGAGCAGTTCTTC. It encodes CASSLGWRNEQFF. The rearrangement uses TRBV27 and TRBJ2-1; D call uncertain. CDR1 MNHEY and CDR2 SMNVEV come from the germline V gene (reference sequence). CDR3 length: 13 amino acids. Trimming removed 2 bases at V and 7 bases at J, with 9 bases between.

V gene TRBV19 combines with J gene TRBJ2-1; D is perhaps TRBD2 (6 bases). V lost 8 bases, J lost 6 bases, and 11 bases lay in between. This CDR3 contains 12 residues. Germline-derived CDR1 and CDR2 are LNHDA and SQIVND (reference sequence). The CDR3 loop reads CASGPGVNEQFF. Here the CDR3 DNA reads TGTGCCAGTGGTCCGGGGGTCAATGAGCAGTTCTTC.

The chain employs TRBV28 and TRBJ1-5; maybe TRBD1 (5 bases). Germline loops: CDR1 MDHEN, CDR2 SYDVKM. V lost 6 bases, J lost 9 bases, and 21 bases lay in between. The CDR3 spans 15 residues. The CDR3 nucleotides are TGTGCCAGCAGCCTCCAGATAGGGGACTATCGGCCCCAGCATTTT. Translating gives CASSLQIGDYRPQHF.

V gene TRBV7-3 combines with J gene TRBJ2-3, with unresolved D. In germline, CDR1 is SGHTA, CDR2 FQGTGA. Deletions cut 5 bases from V and 3 bases from J, with 6 bases between. This CDR3 has 12 residues. In DNA form, the CDR3 reads TGTGCCAGCAGCCGCACAACAGATACGCAGTATTTT. Its protein is CASSRTTDTQYF.

This chain links TRBV7-9 with TRBJ1-3, with TRBD1 matching 7 bases. The V gene end was trimmed by 7 bases and the J gene end by 4 bases; junction bases not matched to a gene: 10. The germline gives CDR1 SEHNR, CDR2 FQNEAQ (reference sequence). This CDR3 spans 15 amino acids. The CDR3 coding sequence is TGTGCCAGCATGGGGACAGAGACTGAAGGAAACACCATATATTTT. As protein: CASMGTETEGNTIYF.

This rearrangement joins TRBV19 to TRBJ1-1, with a weak D call TRBD1 (6 bases). The length of the CDR3 is 14 residues. CDR1 and CDR2 from the germline V gene are LNHDA and SQIVND (reference sequence). V shed 4 bases and J shed 5 bases, with 14 bases lying between them. The CDR3 region has the DNA TGTGCCAGTAGTACCCCGGACAGACTGACTGAAGCTTTCTTT. Its translation is CASSTPDRLTEAFF.

The V call is TRBV5-1, the J call TRBJ1-2, with D possibly matching TRBD1 (5 bases). V was shortened by 1 base and J by 3 bases, with 13 bases between the two germline ends. CDR1 is SGHRS and CDR2 is YFSETQ in the germline V gene. This CDR3 region has 15 residues. CDR3 bases: TGCGCCAGCAGCTTGTTTCCGGGGGATGACTATGGCTACACCTTC. Translated, it gives CASSLFPGDDYGYTF.

The chain is built from TRBV29-1 and TRBJ2-1, with D possibly TRBD1 on 6 matching bases. The CDR3 runs to 14 residues. The V end was cut by 4 bases, the J end by 6 bases, with 16 bases between. Germline assignment: CDR1 SQVTM and CDR2 ANQGSEA. CDR3 nucleotides: TGCAGCGTTGTGGGGGACACTGTGGGCAATGAGCAGTTCTTC. It encodes CSVVGDTVGNEQFF.

This clone occurred once. V is TRBV28 and J is TRBJ2-7; D is uncertain. Germline V gene lookup returns CDR1 MDHEN and CDR2 SYDVKM. V lost 3 bases, J lost 2 bases, and 14 bases lay in between. This CDR3 is built from 15 residues. The DNA of the CDR3 is TGTGCCAGCAGTTTGCCACAGAATACTGCCTACGAGCAGTACTTC. This translates into CASSLPQNTAYEQYF.

This chain uses TRBV5-1 with TRBJ1-2; unclear D gene. The V end lost 4 bases, the J end lost 7 bases, and 8 bases lay between the germline ends. Germline assignment: CDR1 SGHRS and CDR2 YFSETQ. This CDR3 contains 11 residues. CDR3 protein: CASSASGGYTF. The CDR3 nucleotides are TGCGCCAGCAGCGCCTCCGGTGGCTACACCTTC.

The chain has TRBV6-6 and TRBJ2-5, with D possibly TRBD2 on 6 matching bases. The V and J ends lost 7 bases and 2 bases respectively, with 11 bases between them. CDR1 and CDR2 (germline): MNHNY, SVGAGI (reference sequence). The CDR3 is made up of 13 amino acids. The CDR3 is CASTYGGQETQYF. The CDR3 coding sequence is TGTGCCAGCACCTATGGGGGGCAAGAGACCCAGTACTTC.

The chain employs TRBV6-5 and TRBJ2-7; possibly TRBD2 for D (5 bases). There are 11 residues in the CDR3. Germline-derived CDR1 and CDR2 are MNHEY and SVGAGI. Trimming removed 5 bases from V and 6 bases from J, with 8 bases in between. CDR3 bases: TGTGCCAGCAGTGCGGGCGGCGAGCAGTACTTC. Translation: CASSAGGEQYF.

This sequence joins TRBV28 and TRBJ2-4; 9 bases agree with TRBD1. Germline V gene lookup returns CDR1 MDHEN and CDR2 SYDVKM. Losses at the gene ends were 4 bases for V and 6 bases for J; bases not matched to a gene: 1. This CDR3 region has 13 residues. The CDR3 nucleotides are TGTGCCAGCAGTTCGGACAGGGGAAACATTCAGTACTTC. It yields the protein CASSSDRGNIQYF.

This clone was seen only once. V gene TRBV7-2 combines with J gene TRBJ2-7; a possible D gene is TRBD2 (6 bases). The V end lost 5 bases, the J end lost 0 bases, and 17 bases lay between the germline ends. The germline gives CDR1 SGHTA, CDR2 FQGNSA. The length of the CDR3 is 16 residues. As DNA, the CDR3 is TGTGCCAGCAGCATAGGGACTCACATTTTCTCCTACGAGCAGTACTTC. Its protein product is CASSIGTHIFSYEQYF.

This rearrangement joins TRBV5-1 to TRBJ2-7; perhaps D is TRBD1 or TRBD2 (5 bases each). Germline V gives CDR1 SGHRS, CDR2 YFSETQ. V gave up 3 bases and J gave up 4 bases, with 5 bases separating them. The length of the CDR3 is 11 residues. In nucleotides, the CDR3 is TGCGCCAGCAGCTGGGGGTACGAGCAGTACTTC. This sequence encodes CASSWGYEQYF.

The chain is built from TRBV4-1 and TRBJ2-2; unclear D gene. The CDR3 consists of 15 residues. V shed 2 bases and J shed 1 base, with 8 bases lying between them. Germline-derived CDR1 and CDR2 are MGHRA and YSYEKL. The CDR3 spells CASSQLKVNTGELFF. The DNA of the CDR3 is TGCGCCAGCAGCCAATTAAAGGTGAACACCGGGGAGCTGTTTTTT.

A word on this clone: Germline and junction disagree at one end, which may indicate a read error. The chain combines TRBV6-5 with TRBJ2-7; 7 bases fit TRBD2. CDR1 and CDR2 (germline): MNHEY, SVGAGI. The CDR3 extends over 14 amino acids. The CDR3 loop reads CASKTGAGTYEQYF. The CDR3 DNA follows: TGTGCCAGCAAGACTGGAGCGGGGACCTACGAGCAGTACTTT.

The genes are TRBV19 and TRBJ1-2; D is ambiguous. The V gene lost 3 bases and the J gene lost 4 bases, with 18 bases spanning the gap. CDR3 length: 16 residues. Germline CDR1 LNHDA, CDR2 SQIVND (reference sequence). The CDR3 region has the DNA TGTGCCAGTAGTATTGATGGGAAAGGGCGTATCTATGGCTACACCTTC. Translation gives CASSIDGKGRIYGYTF.

This sequence joins TRBV2 and TRBJ2-7, with D perhaps TRBD2 (6 bases). The CDR3 has 15 amino acids. The V and J ends lost 2 bases and 0 bases respectively, with 11 bases between them. CDR1 and CDR2 from the germline V gene are SNHLY and FYNNEI. CDR3 sequence: CASSELSGYSYEQYF. The CDR3 coding sequence is TGTGCCAGCAGTGAACTTAGCGGCTACTCCTACGAGCAGTACTTC.

The chain recombines TRBV30 with TRBJ2-7; TRBD1 matches 10 bases. J was trimmed by 0 bases and V by 0 bases; bases with no gene match: 2. Germline V gene data show CDR1 as GTSNPN and CDR2 as SVGIG (reference sequence). The CDR3 consists of 15 residues. The CDR3 nucleotides are TGTGCCTGGAGTGTACGGACAGGGGGCTCCTACGAGCAGTACTTC. This translates into CAWSVRTGGSYEQYF.

V is TRBV5-1 and J is TRBJ2-7; 10 nucleotides align to TRBD1. Germline CDR1 is SGHRS and CDR2 is YFSETQ. The length of the CDR3 is 13 residues. The J segment lost 4 bases and the V segment lost 7 bases, leaving 5 bases of the junction unmatched. The CDR3 DNA reads as TGCGCCAGCTCCCGGGACAGGGGTTACGAGCAGTACTTC. It encodes CASSRDRGYEQYF.

The chain employs TRBV5-4 and TRBJ2-7, with D possibly matching TRBD1 (7 bases). CDR3 length equals 14 residues. Germline V gene sequence: CDR1 SGHNT, CDR2 YYREEE (reference sequence). V shed 4 bases and J shed 5 bases, with 16 bases lying between them. DNA of the CDR3: TGTGCCAGCAGCGCGGGACAGACAATTAACGAGCAGTACTTC. This sequence encodes CASSAGQTINEQYF.